In its sample, the clone carrying this TCR beta chain was seen a few times. This sample stems from a study of blood T cell repertoires in COVID-19. Sequenced by immunoSEQ multiplex PCR; TCRdb stores in-frame clones only, minus some. The sample contains roughly 320,000 clones, just over 85% of which appear only once. Germline V gene data show CDR1 as SGHNT and CDR2 as YENEEA. The V gene end was trimmed by 6 bases and the J gene end by 2 bases; junction bases not matched to a gene: 2. The length of the CDR3 is 15 residues. This clonotype originated in a man under 40 who had recovered from COVID-19. This rearrangement joins TRBV11-3 to TRBJ2-6; TRBD1 aligns across 9 bases. The source material was PBMCs or T cells enriched from blood (not recorded which). The CDR3 region has the DNA TGTGCCAGCAGTAGACAGGGGGCTGGGGCCAACGTCCTGACTTTC. Its translation is CASSRQGAGANVLTF.